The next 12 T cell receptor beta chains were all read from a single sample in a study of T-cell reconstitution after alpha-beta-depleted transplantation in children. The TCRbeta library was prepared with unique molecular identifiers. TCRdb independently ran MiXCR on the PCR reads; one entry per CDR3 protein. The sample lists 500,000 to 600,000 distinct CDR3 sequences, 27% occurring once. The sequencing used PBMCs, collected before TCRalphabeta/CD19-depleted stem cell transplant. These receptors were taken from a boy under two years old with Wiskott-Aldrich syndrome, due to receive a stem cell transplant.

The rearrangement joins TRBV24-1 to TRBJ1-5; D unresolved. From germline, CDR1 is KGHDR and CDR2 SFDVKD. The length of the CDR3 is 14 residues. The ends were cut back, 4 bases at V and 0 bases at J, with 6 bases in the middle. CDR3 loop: CATSEVGSNQPQHF. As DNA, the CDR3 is TGTGCCACCAGTGAAGTAGGTAGCAATCAGCCCCAGCATTTT.

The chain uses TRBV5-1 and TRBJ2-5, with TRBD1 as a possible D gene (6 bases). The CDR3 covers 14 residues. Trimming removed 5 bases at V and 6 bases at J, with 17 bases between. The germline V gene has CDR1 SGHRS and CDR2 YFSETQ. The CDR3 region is CASRTDSSVKTQYF. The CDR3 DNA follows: TGCGCCAGCAGAACGGACAGTTCCGTAAAGACCCAGTACTTC.

The CDR3 protein is CASSFQWAGTDTQYF. The CDR3 bases are TGTGCCAGCAGCTTTCAGTGGGCTGGCACAGATACGCAGTATTTT. The chain recombines TRBV7-2 with TRBJ2-3; D unresolved. From germline, CDR1 is SGHTA and CDR2 FQGNSA. CDR3 length equals 15 residues. V was clipped by 3 bases and J by 1 base, with 11 bases between them.

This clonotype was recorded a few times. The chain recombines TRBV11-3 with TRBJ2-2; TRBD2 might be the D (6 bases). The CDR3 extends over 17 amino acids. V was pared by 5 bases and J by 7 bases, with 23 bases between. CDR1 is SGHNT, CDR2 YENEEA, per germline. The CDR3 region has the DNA TGTGCCAGCAGCCCCCGTCCGGCGGGGCCAGGCAGCGGGGAGCTGTTTTTT. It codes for CASSPRPAGPGSGELFF.

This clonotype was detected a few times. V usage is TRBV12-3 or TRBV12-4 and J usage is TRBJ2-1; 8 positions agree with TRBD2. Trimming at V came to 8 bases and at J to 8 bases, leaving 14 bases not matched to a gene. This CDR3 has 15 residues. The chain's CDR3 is CASSSRLAQADEQFF. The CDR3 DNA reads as TGTGCCAGCTCTTCCCGACTAGCGCAGGCTGATGAGCAGTTCTTC.

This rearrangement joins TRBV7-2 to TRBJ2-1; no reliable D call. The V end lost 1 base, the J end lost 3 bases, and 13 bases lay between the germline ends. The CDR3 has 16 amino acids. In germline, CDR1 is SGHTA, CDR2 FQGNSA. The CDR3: CASSLGLAHRYNEQFF. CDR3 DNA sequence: TGTGCCAGCAGCTTAGGGCTGGCGCACCGCTACAATGAGCAGTTCTTC.

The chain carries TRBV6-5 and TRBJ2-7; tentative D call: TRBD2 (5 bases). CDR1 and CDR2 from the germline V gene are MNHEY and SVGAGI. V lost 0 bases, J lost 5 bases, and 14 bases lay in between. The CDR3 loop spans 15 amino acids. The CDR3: CASSYSPLSGNEQYF. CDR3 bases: TGTGCCAGCAGTTACTCACCACTCTCGGGGAACGAGCAGTACTTC.

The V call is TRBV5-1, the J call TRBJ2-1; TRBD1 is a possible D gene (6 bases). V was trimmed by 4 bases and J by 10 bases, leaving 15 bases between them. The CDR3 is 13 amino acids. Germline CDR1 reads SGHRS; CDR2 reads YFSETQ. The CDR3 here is CASSITGSGEQFF. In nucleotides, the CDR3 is TGCGCCAGCAGCATTACAGGGTCTGGGGAGCAGTTCTTC. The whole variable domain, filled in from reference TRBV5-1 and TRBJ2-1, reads KAGVTQTPRYLIKTRGQQVTLSCSPISGHRSVSWYQQTPGQGLQFLFEYFSETQRNKGNFPGRFSGRQFSNSRSEMNVSTLELGDSALYLCASSITGSGEQFFGPGTRLTVL.

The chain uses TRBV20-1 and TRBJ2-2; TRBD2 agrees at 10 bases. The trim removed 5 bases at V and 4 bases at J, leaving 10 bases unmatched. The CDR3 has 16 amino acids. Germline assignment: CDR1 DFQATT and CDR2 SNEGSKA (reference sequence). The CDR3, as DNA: TGCAGTGCTCCCGGGGCTAGCGGGAGTGCCACCGGGGAGCTGTTTTTT. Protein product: CSAPGASGSATGELFF.

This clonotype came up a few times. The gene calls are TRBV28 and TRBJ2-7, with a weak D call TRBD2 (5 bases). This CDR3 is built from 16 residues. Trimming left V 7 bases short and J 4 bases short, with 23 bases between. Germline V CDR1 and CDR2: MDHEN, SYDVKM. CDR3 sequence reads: CASTISPGFRTYEQYF. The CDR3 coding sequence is TGTGCCAGCACTATTAGCCCGGGGTTCCGTACTTACGAGCAGTACTTC.

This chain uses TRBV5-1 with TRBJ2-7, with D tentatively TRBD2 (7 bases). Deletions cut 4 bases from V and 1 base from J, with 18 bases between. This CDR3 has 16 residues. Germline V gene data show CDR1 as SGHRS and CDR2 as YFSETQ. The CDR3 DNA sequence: TGCGCCAGCAGCCCCATGGGGGGGGCGATATCCTACGAGCAGTACTTC. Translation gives CASSPMGGAISYEQYF.

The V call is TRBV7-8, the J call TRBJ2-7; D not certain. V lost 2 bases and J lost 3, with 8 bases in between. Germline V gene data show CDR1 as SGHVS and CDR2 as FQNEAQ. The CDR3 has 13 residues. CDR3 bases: TGTGCCAGCAGCTTAAATAACATCTACGAGCAGTACTTC. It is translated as CASSLNNIYEQYF. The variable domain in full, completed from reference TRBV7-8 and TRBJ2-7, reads GAGVSQSPRYKVAKRGQDVALRCDPISGHVSLFWYQQALGQGPEFLTYFQNEAQLDKSGLPSDRFFAERPEGSVSTLKIQRTQQEDSAVYLCASSLNNIYEQYFGPGTRLTVT.